These 26 T cell receptor beta chains came from one sample sequenced in a study of blood T cell repertoires in COVID-19. TCRdb's copy holds only in-frame clones and misses some; the assay was immunoSEQ multiplex PCR. Seen here are hundreds of thousands of clones, around 84% observed once, and the top ten hold over 1%. The specimen was peripheral blood. The receptors here all came from a man between 65 and 85 years old with acute or convalescent COVID-19.

The CDR3 is CASSLGEGRAYGYTF. The CDR3 DNA reads TGTGCCAGCAGCTTGGGGGAAGGGAGGGCCTATGGCTACACCTTC. This chain uses TRBV5-4 with TRBJ1-2, with D unclear. The germline CDR1 and CDR2 sequences are SGHNT and YYREEE (reference sequence). The ends were cut back, 0 bases at V and 4 bases at J, with 13 bases in the middle. This CDR3 region has 15 residues.

The V gene is TRBV28, the J gene TRBJ1-6; no definite D call. The CDR3 loop spans 14 amino acids. Trimming took off 2 bases at V and 9 bases at J, with 11 bases between the two ends. Germline V CDR1 and CDR2: MDHEN, SYDVKM. CDR3 in amino acids: CASSLGWLGSPLHF. The CDR3 coding sequence is TGTGCCAGCAGTTTAGGCTGGCTTGGTTCACCCCTCCACTTT. The whole variable domain, filled in from reference TRBV28 and TRBJ1-6, reads DVKVTQSSRYLVKRTGEKVFLECVQDMDHENMFWYRQDPGLGLRLIYFSYDVKMKEKGDIPEGYSVSREKKERFSLILESASTNQTSMYLCASSLGWLGSPLHFGNGTRLTVT.

About this clone itself: The identical CDR3 is also encoded by other nucleotide sequences in the sample. The rearrangement links TRBV5-1 to TRBJ2-1, with 12 bases fitting TRBD2. The CDR3 is 15 amino acids. The ends lost 0 bases at V and 9 bases at J; junction bases unmatched: 4. In germline, CDR1 is SGHRS, CDR2 YFSETQ. DNA for the CDR3: TGCGCCAGCAGCTTGGGACTAGCGGGAGAGGCTGAGCAGTTCTTC. This gives the protein CASSLGLAGEAEQFF. The full variable domain, rest sourced from reference TRBV5-1 and TRBJ2-1, is KAGVTQTPRYLIKTRGQQVTLSCSPISGHRSVSWYQQTPGQGLQFLFEYFSETQRNKGNFPGRFSGRQFSNSRSEMNVSTLELGDSALYLCASSLGLAGEAEQFFGPGTRLTVL.

As concerns this clone: The identical CDR3 is also encoded by other nucleotide sequences in the sample. The chain joins TRBV6-5 to TRBJ2-3; D not certain. Germline loops: CDR1 MNHEY, CDR2 SVGAGI. CDR3 length: 13 residues. The V end was cut by 5 bases, the J end by 1 base, with 7 bases between. Here the CDR3 reads CASSPPGTDTQYF. CDR3 nucleotide sequence: TGTGCCAGCAGTCCCCCGGGCACAGATACGCAGTATTTT.

The rearrangement uses TRBV30 and TRBJ1-4; 8 bases match TRBD1. The length of the CDR3 is 15 residues. V gave up 2 bases and J gave up 7 bases; unmatched junction bases: 9. Germline V CDR1 and CDR2: GTSNPN, SVGIG (reference sequence). DNA for the CDR3: TGTGCCTGGAGTATTCCCGACAGGGGCTCTGAAAAACTGTTTTTT. Translated: CAWSIPDRGSEKLFF.

The rearrangement links TRBV15 to TRBJ1-4; D unresolved. Germline V lookup: CDR1 LNHNV, CDR2 YYDKDF (reference sequence). Trimming cost V 0 bases and J 0 bases, with 8 bases left between them. The CDR3 covers 16 residues. CDR3 nucleotides: TGTGCCACCAGCAGAGATCTGGCAGCAACTAATGAAAAACTGTTTTTT. Protein: CATSRDLAATNEKLFF.

The CDR3 loop reads CASSLDTDIYNEQFF. The CDR3 DNA reads TGCGCCAGCAGCCTCGATACGGACATTTACAATGAGCAGTTCTTC. The chain couples TRBV5-1 to TRBJ2-1, with a tentative D call TRBD1 (5 bases). Germline-derived CDR1 and CDR2 are SGHRS and YFSETQ. V was pared by 4 bases and J by 4 bases, with 15 bases between. The CDR3 has 15 residues.

This chain connects TRBV27 to TRBJ1-2; D is perhaps TRBD1 (6 bases). Germline loops: CDR1 MNHEY, CDR2 SMNVEV (reference sequence). The CDR3 spans 15 residues. The V and J ends lost 4 bases and 2 bases respectively, with 14 bases between them. CDR3 bases: TGTGCCAGCAGTTCCTACAGGGAATCCAACTATGGCTACACCTTC. Its translation: CASSSYRESNYGYTF.

The J gene is TRBJ1-5, the V gene TRBV4-2; 10 bases line up with TRBD1. In germline, CDR1 is LGHNA, CDR2 YNFKEQ. The CDR3 loop spans 15 amino acids. Germline trimming cut 0 bases from V and 9 bases from J; bases unmatched to any gene: 5. Here the CDR3 DNA reads TGTGCCAGCAGCCAAGAGACAGGGGGCCGTCGGCCCCAGCATTTT. It codes for CASSQETGGRRPQHF.

The CDR3 reads CASSPRGTYPTNYGYTF. In DNA, the CDR3 is TGTGCCAGCAGTCCCCGTGGGACATACCCCACTAACTATGGCTACACCTTC. The V gene is TRBV27, the J gene TRBJ1-2; D possibly corresponds to TRBD1 (6 bases). V gave up 5 bases and J gave up 0 bases, with 19 bases separating them. Germline V gene lookup returns CDR1 MNHEY and CDR2 SMNVEV (reference sequence). The CDR3 has 17 amino acids.

The rearrangement joins TRBV19 to TRBJ2-3; 7 bases are shared with TRBD2. This CDR3 has 17 residues. The V segment lost 5 bases and the J segment 0 bases; nucleotides outside the gene matches: 11. In germline, CDR1 is LNHDA, CDR2 SQIVND (reference sequence). The CDR3 loop is CASSSKERGASTDTQYF. The CDR3, as DNA: TGTGCCAGTAGTTCGAAAGAGCGGGGCGCTAGCACAGATACGCAGTATTTT.

The rearrangement uses TRBV4-1 and TRBJ2-3; 8 nucleotides line up with TRBD1. Germline assignment: CDR1 MGHRA and CDR2 YSYEKL. The CDR3 consists of 16 residues. J gave up 4 bases and V 1 base, and 7 bases lay outside the gene matches. DNA for the CDR3: TGCGCCAGCAGCCAAGGACAGGGGAGTTTCGCAGATACGCAGTATTTT. This sequence encodes CASSQGQGSFADTQYF.

Only a few counts were recorded for this clone. This chain uses TRBV19 with TRBJ2-2, with D possibly matching TRBD2 (6 bases). The CDR3 has 14 residues. V was clipped by 8 bases and J by 0 bases, with 10 bases between them. The V gene's germline CDR1 is LNHDA and CDR2 SQIVND (reference sequence). CDR3 nucleotides: TGTGCCAGTCGCCTAGCGCCGAACACCGGGGAGCTGTTTTTT. Protein product: CASRLAPNTGELFF. The full variable domain, in which reference TRBV19 and TRBJ2-2 provide the parts outside the CDR3, is DGGITQSPKYLFRKEGQNVTLSCEQNLNHDAMYWYRQDPGQGLRLIYYSQIVNDFQKGDIAEGYSVSREKKESFPLTVTSAQKNPTAFYLCASRLAPNTGELFFGEGSRLTVL.

Only a few counts were recorded for this clone. The genes are TRBV19 and TRBJ1-5; 11 positions match TRBD1. The CDR3 spans 15 residues. Germline CDR1 reads LNHDA; CDR2 reads SQIVND (reference sequence). Trimming cost V 8 bases and J 2 bases; bases outside gene matches: 5. CDR3 residues: CASSDRGLGNQPQHF. As DNA, the CDR3 is TGTGCCAGTTCGGACAGGGGGCTCGGCAATCAGCCCCAGCATTTT.

This clone showed up just once. The V call is TRBV28, the J call TRBJ2-7; D possibly corresponds to TRBD2 (6 bases). Trimming took off 3 bases at V and 0 bases at J, with 18 bases between the two ends. This CDR3 is 17 amino acids long. Per germline, CDR1 MDHEN and CDR2 SYDVKM. CDR3 sequence: CASSLRVSGTRSYEQYF. The DNA of the CDR3 is TGTGCCAGCAGTTTGAGGGTGTCGGGGACTCGCTCCTACGAGCAGTACTTC.

This sequence joins TRBV7-8 and TRBJ1-3, with a possible D match to TRBD1 (6 bases). The germline V and J ends were trimmed by 5 bases and 0 bases, with 14 bases remaining between them. The CDR3 extends over 16 amino acids. Germline V gene data show CDR1 as SGHVS and CDR2 as FQNEAQ. CDR3 in DNA: TGTGCCAGCAGCCCCGCGGGGGCGCACTCTGGAAACACCATATATTTT. This codes for CASSPAGAHSGNTIYF.

V is TRBV19 and J is TRBJ2-7; 11 positions agree with TRBD2. Germline V gene sequence: CDR1 LNHDA, CDR2 SQIVND (reference sequence). V shed 4 bases and J 0 bases; nucleotides not matched to a gene: 5. The CDR3 is 16 amino acids. The CDR3 nucleotides read TGTGCCAGTAGTACCCATCTAGCGGGAGGCTCCTACGAGCAGTACTTC. Its translation: CASSTHLAGGSYEQYF.

The CDR3 is CASSQSPTDTNNSPLHF. The CDR3 DNA follows: TGCGCCAGCAGTCAATCACCAACGGACACTAATAATTCACCCCTCCACTTT. The genes are TRBV23-1 and TRBJ1-6, with a tentative D call TRBD1 (5 bases). TRBV23-1 counts as an open reading frame of uncertain function. This CDR3 has 17 amino acids. The V and J ends lost 0 bases and 5 bases respectively, with 14 bases between them.

This clone showed up just a few times. This chain links TRBV28 with TRBJ2-7; D is undetermined. The CDR3 length is 13 residues. V lost 8 bases, J lost 3 bases, and 14 bases lay in between. The germline V gene has CDR1 MDHEN and CDR2 SYDVKM. The CDR3 bases are TGTGCCAGCCCGCTTTCCTGGAGCTACGAGCAGTACTTC. Protein product: CASPLSWSYEQYF.

J is TRBJ2-3 and V is TRBV5-3; 8 bases match TRBD1. TRBV5-3 belongs to the ORF category, with a function that is uncertain. The CDR3 is 16 residues long. V gave up 0 bases and J gave up 0 bases; unmatched junction bases: 3. CDR3 coding DNA: TGTGCCAGAAGCTTGGCCGGGACAGGCAGCACAGATACGCAGTATTTT. Translation: CARSLAGTGSTDTQYF.

This clone was found many times. The genes are TRBV5-1 and TRBJ1-4; tentative D call: TRBD1 (6 bases). This CDR3 has 13 residues. V lost 4 bases and J 12 bases, leaving 16 bases between the germline ends. Looked up from germline, CDR1 is SGHRS and CDR2 is YFSETQ. The CDR3 DNA sequence: TGCGCCAGCAGCCAACCGGACAGTCTCGAACTGTTTTTT. It codes for CASSQPDSLELFF.

This clone was observed a few times. V gene TRBV7-9 combines with J gene TRBJ1-1; 7 bases match TRBD1. Germline values: CDR1 SEHNR, CDR2 FQNEAQ (reference sequence). V lost 6 bases, J lost 1 base, and 2 bases stayed unmatched. This CDR3 is built from 13 residues. In nucleotides, the CDR3 is TGTGCCAGCAGATGGACAGGGAACACTGAAGCTTTCTTT. Protein: CASRWTGNTEAFF.

This CDR3 is CASSLSLAGVNEQFF. Written as DNA, the CDR3 is TGTGCCAGCAGCTTGTCCCTAGCGGGAGTCAATGAGCAGTTCTTC. The rearrangement joins TRBV5-4 to TRBJ2-1; 10 bases agree with TRBD2. Per the germline V gene, CDR1 is SGHNT and CDR2 is YYREEE (reference sequence). This CDR3 region has 15 residues. The V gene end was trimmed by 1 base and the J gene end by 6 bases; junction bases not matched to a gene: 4.

J is TRBJ2-7 and V is TRBV7-8, with 7 bases lining up with TRBD2. J gave up 2 bases and V 5 bases, and 9 bases lay outside the gene matches. The CDR3 runs to 15 residues. Germline assignment: CDR1 SGHVS and CDR2 FQNEAQ. CDR3 amino acids: CASSRPSGRTYEQYF. In DNA form, the CDR3 reads TGTGCCAGCAGCCGCCCTAGCGGTAGAACCTACGAGCAGTACTTC. Full variable domain (remainder filled in from reference TRBV7-8 and TRBJ2-7): GAGVSQSPRYKVAKRGQDVALRCDPISGHVSLFWYQQALGQGPEFLTYFQNEAQLDKSGLPSDRFFAERPEGSVSTLKIQRTQQEDSAVYLCASSRPSGRTYEQYFGPGTRLTVT.

This rearrangement joins TRBV15 to TRBJ1-5; the D is unclear. CDR1 and CDR2 (germline): LNHNV, YYDKDF (reference sequence). Trimming left V 1 base short and J 6 bases short, with 10 bases between. The CDR3 sequence is 14 residues long. CDR3 nucleotide sequence: TGTGCCACCAGCAGAGGCGGCACCGGTCAGCCCCAGCATTTT. Protein: CATSRGGTGQPQHF.

For the CDR3, the DNA is TGTGCCAGCTCACCTAGAGGGGGGGCCGACACCGGGGAGCTGTTTTTT. This sequence encodes CASSPRGGADTGELFF. The V and J genes are TRBV18 and TRBJ2-2; D is possibly TRBD2 (7 bases). The V and J ends lost 3 bases and 3 bases respectively, with 14 bases between them. Germline CDR1 and CDR2: KGHSH and LQKENI. The CDR3 runs to 16 residues.